This T cell receptor beta chain came from a study of spatial heterogeneity in lung cancer. Overall study: Raw reads showed each unique TCR and UMI combination turning up more than ten times on average.

A distinct unique molecular identifier was carried by each TCR cDNA molecule. TCRdb reanalysed the 5' RACE reads using MiXCR and keeps one entry per CDR3 protein. The sample consists of roughly 48,000 distinct CDR3 sequences, 5.3% of them appearing once. The CDR3 is 15 residues long. Germline V gene sequence: CDR1 SGHRS, CDR2 YFSETQ. V was shortened by 6 bases and J by 3 bases, with 15 bases between the two germline ends. Ten or more counts support this clonotype. Time point in this sample: sample taken at primary tumor resection. The cohort: approximately 66 early-stage, untreated non-small cell lung cancer patients. Sequencing covered unsorted whole RNA taken from tumor, nontumor lung or frozen PBMC.

Material: PBMCs, obtained at surgery. The TCR originated in a male donor with early-stage non-small cell lung cancer. This chain uses TRBV5-1 with TRBJ2-2; D ambiguous. CDR3 nucleotide sequence: TGCGCCAGCATCGTTGACTCGCCTGACACCGGGGAGCTGTTTTTT. This sequence encodes CASIVDSPDTGELFF. The entire variable domain, with the rest obtained from reference TRBV5-1 and TRBJ2-2, is as follows: KAGVTQTPRYLIKTRGQQVTLSCSPISGHRSVSWYQQTPGQGLQFLFEYFSETQRNKGNFPGRFSGRQFSNSRSEMNVSTLELGDSALYLCASIVDSPDTGELFFGEGSRLTVL.